These T cell receptor beta chains were read from a single sample in a study of Ad26.COV2.S vaccination and SARS-CoV-2 variants. Sequencing was performed with immunoSEQ multiplex PCR; in TCRdb, only in-frame clones are kept and a portion is missing. The sample has hundreds of thousands of clones; around 86% are singletons. Sequencing was performed on peripheral blood, taken in a trial of Ad26.COV2.S vaccine versus placebo. The receptors stem from a person aged 18-60 years who received the Ad26.COV2.S COVID-19 vaccine or a placebo. Both conserved end residues are part of each CDR3. A D gene is named only where the DNA matches it firmly. The size field is filled for only some rows; it gives once, few, many or a size class.

V gene,D gene,J gene,clone size,CDR3 protein,CDR3 DNA
TRBV9,-,TRBJ1-2,-,CASSAWSTGGGAGNGYTF,TGTGCCAGCAGCGCGTGGAGTACAGGTGGGGGCGCTGGGAATGGCTACACCTTC
TRBV6-5,-,TRBJ1-2,-,CASSSWDGQTYGYTF,TGTGCCAGCAGTTCATGGGACGGACAGACCTATGGCTACACCTTC
TRBV7-3,-,TRBJ2-2,-,CASSLGVLTSGTGELFF,TGTGCCAGCAGCTTAGGGGTTCTAACCTCGGGCACCGGGGAGCTGTTTTTT
TRBV19,-,TRBJ1-3,-,CASSIGATYSSGNTIYF,TGTGCCAGTAGTATAGGGGCCACCTACTCCTCTGGAAACACCATATATTTT
TRBV4-1,TRBD1,TRBJ1-3,few,CASSPTGGSGNTIYF,TGCGCCAGCAGCCCAACAGGGGGCTCTGGAAACACCATATATTTT
TRBV19,-,TRBJ1-6,-,CATRTGSSYNSPLHF,TGTGCCACCCGGACCGGCAGCTCCTATAATTCACCCCTCCACTTT
TRBV6-4,-,TRBJ2-4,once,CASRPRHSAKNIQYF,TGTGCCAGCAGGCCCCGACACTCGGCCAAAAACATTCAGTACTTC
TRBV19,-,TRBJ1-5,few,CASSIPEGAIINQPQHF,TGTGCCAGTAGTATCCCGGAGGGAGCCATCATTAATCAGCCCCAGCATTTT
TRBV7-3,TRBD1,TRBJ1-6,-,CASSSTGGHSPLHF,TGTGCCAGCAGCTCCACAGGGGGACATTCACCCCTCCACTTT
TRBV27,-,TRBJ1-1,-,CASSPPGLRNTEAFF,TGTGCCAGCAGTCCCCCGGGACTAAGGAACACTGAAGCTTTCTTT
TRBV2,-,TRBJ2-2,-,CASSRSGGRNTGELFF,TGTGCCAGCAGCCGTTCAGGTGGGAGGAACACCGGGGAGCTGTTTTTT
TRBV30,-,TRBJ1-1,-,CAWSGWGTTEAFF,TGTGCCTGGAGTGGATGGGGGACCACTGAAGCTTTCTTT
TRBV7-7,TRBD1,TRBJ2-1,-,CASSLAQPGTVNNEQFF,TGTGCTAGCAGCTTAGCGCAGCCCGGGACAGTTAACAATGAGCAGTTCTTC
TRBV7-9,-,TRBJ2-2,-,CASSPDSVTGELFF,TGTGCCAGCAGCCCGGACTCCGTCACCGGGGAGCTGTTTTTT
TRBV6-5,-,TRBJ2-3,-,CASSYSWGASTDTQYF,TGTGCCAGCAGTTACTCCTGGGGCGCGAGCACAGATACGCAGTATTTT
TRBV7-3,-,TRBJ1-2,-,CASSSRAEDHYGYTF,TGTGCCAGCAGCAGTCGGGCCGAGGACCACTATGGCTACACCTTC
TRBV7-8,TRBD1,TRBJ2-3,-,CASSPGQGYIFDTQYF,TGTGCCAGCAGCCCTGGACAGGGGTACATCTTTGATACGCAGTATTTT